The clone carrying this T cell receptor beta chain was counted at least ten times. The data belong to a study of early T cells in non-severe SARS-CoV-2 infection. TCRdb fed the 5' RACE reads into MiXCR, producing one record per CDR3 protein. This table has under 85,000 distinct CDR3 sequences, approximately 14% appearing once. The sequence came from an adult who was a healthcare worker with PCR-confirmed SARS-CoV-2 infection or an uninfected control (not recorded which). The material sequenced was whole blood, taken at baseline.

CDR3 sequence reads: CASSSGLAGAGELFF. CDR3 bases: TGTGCCAGCTCCTCGGGACTAGCGGGAGCCGGGGAGCTGTTTTTT. The V gene is TRBV6-6, the J gene TRBJ2-2, with TRBD2 identical over 14 bases. This CDR3 spans 15 amino acids. CDR1 and CDR2 (germline): MNHNY, SVGAGI (reference sequence). The V gene end was trimmed by 8 bases and the J gene end by 6 bases; junction bases not matched to a gene: 5.